This TCR beta chain was captured by sequencing in a study of tumor and adjacent non-tumor tissue in lung cancer. The wider study: The cohort had around twelve adenocarcinoma, a couple of squamous cell and 1 small cell patients. Each sample yielded a few million productive TCRbeta reads on average.

The template was RNA from unsorted bulk tissue. Between August and November 2014, newly diagnosed, chemotherapy-naive lung cancer patients underwent thoracic surgery in China. Trimming cost V 0 bases and J 1 base, with 11 bases left between them. CDR1 and CDR2 from the germline V gene are SGHNT and YYREEE (reference sequence). This CDR3 is 15 amino acids long. Study-wide points: Tumor tissue had significantly higher TCR diversity than normal lung.

TCRbeta libraries were built with three rounds of nested PCR, modified from ARM-PCR. TCRdb re-analysed the multiplex PCR reads in MiXCR, keeping a single row per CDR3 protein. The sample shows approximately 150,000 distinct CDR3 sequences, 66% of them seen only once. This clonotype occurred a few times. Its antigen is unknown. The rearrangement joins TRBV5-4 to TRBJ2-7; D call uncertain. This clonotype was obtained from a man in his sixties with small cell lung cancer. The sample taken for sequencing was lung tumor tissue. For the CDR3, the DNA is TGTGCCAGCAGCTTGGTTCCTAGTGGATCCTACGAGCAGTACTTC. Its protein product is CASSLVPSGSYEQYF.